A single sample gave rise to the 9 T cell receptor beta chains below, sequenced in a study of human T cells and chemical hapten exposure. TCRdb reanalysed the RACE reads using MiXCR and keeps one entry per CDR3 protein. The table has roughly 100,000 distinct CDR3 sequences, 9% to 15% seen once. Time point here: pre-sensitization, week 0. Documented treatment: therapeutic diphenylcyclopropenone sensitization with weekly scalp DPC. The source was whole blood, collected in connection with sensitization to the hapten diphenylcyclopropenone (DPC). These receptors were obtained from a woman between 50 and 59 years old with alopecia areata. Some clones in this sample may be carry-over from other donors' samples.

The chain employs TRBV7-2 and TRBJ2-3; D ambiguous. The V gene lost 5 bases and the J gene lost 6 bases, with 9 bases spanning the gap. In germline, CDR1 is SGHTA, CDR2 FQGNSA. This CDR3 spans 12 amino acids. The DNA for the CDR3 is TGTGCCAGCAGCCCCGCACTGGATACGCAGTATTTT. Its protein product is CASSPALDTQYF. Together with reference TRBV7-2 and TRBJ2-3, the CDR3 gives the full variable domain: GAGVSQSPSNKVTEKGKDVELRCDPISGHTALYWYRQSLGQGLEFLIYFQGNSAPDKSGLPSDRFSAERTGGSVSTLTIQRTQQEDSAVYLCASSPALDTQYFGPGTRLTVL.

The sample holds many counts of this clonotype. The V call is TRBV5-1, the J call TRBJ2-2; D possibly corresponds to TRBD2 (6 bases). V lost 4 bases, J lost 5 bases, and 12 bases lay in between. This CDR3 is built from 14 residues. Germline CDR1 is SGHRS and CDR2 is YFSETQ. This CDR3 is CASSAARGTGELFF. In nucleotides, the CDR3 is TGCGCCAGCAGCGCCGCCCGGGGGACCGGGGAGCTGTTTTTT.

This clonotype was counted between two and nine times. The genes are TRBV7-7 and TRBJ2-7; TRBD2 aligns across 14 bases. CDR3 length: 15 amino acids. Germline V gene lookup returns CDR1 SSHAT and CDR2 FNYEAQ (reference sequence). Here the CDR3 DNA reads TGTGCTAGCGGACTAGCGGGGGGTATCTCCTACGAGCAGTACTTC. Residues: CASGLAGGISYEQYF.

This clonotype was found many times. The rearrangement joins TRBV18 to TRBJ1-5; weak D call: TRBD1 (5 bases). CDR1 KGHSH and CDR2 LQKENI come from the germline V gene. The CDR3 is 13 residues long. Deletions cut 3 bases from V and 5 bases from J, with 8 bases between. CDR3 sequence: CASSPGRDQPQHF. CDR3 DNA sequence: TGTGCCAGCTCACCGGGACGGGATCAGCCCCAGCATTTT.

This clonotype turned up a few times. The V call is TRBV6-1, the J call TRBJ2-2; possible D gene TRBD1, 6 bases. The CDR3 has 15 amino acids. The V gene lost 2 bases and the J gene lost 7 bases, with 14 bases spanning the gap. Germline CDR1 and CDR2: MNHNS and SASEGT. CDR3 residues: CASSEFRAGDGELFF. In DNA form, the CDR3 reads TGTGCCAGCAGTGAATTTAGGGCAGGGGACGGGGAGCTGTTTTTT.

This clonotype was picked up many times. The chain uses TRBV7-6 and TRBJ1-3, with D maybe TRBD1 (5 bases). Germline-derived CDR1 and CDR2 are SGHVS and FNYEAQ. Trimming took 3 bases from V and 2 from J, leaving 11 bases between them. The CDR3 has 15 residues. The CDR3 DNA reads TGTGCCAGCAGCTTCTCAGGGACTCCTGGAAACACCATATATTTT. This encodes CASSFSGTPGNTIYF.

The chain recombines TRBV28 with TRBJ2-7; D could derive from TRBD1 or TRBD2 (6 bases each). This CDR3 has 14 residues. Germline assignment: CDR1 MDHEN and CDR2 SYDVKM. V shed 6 bases and J shed 4 bases, with 16 bases lying between them. Written as DNA, the CDR3 is TGTGCCAGCAGCCCGACGGGGGCGAGTTACGAGCAGTACTTC. Protein product: CASSPTGASYEQYF.

V usage is TRBV7-2 and J usage is TRBJ2-7; D gene unclear. The CDR3 spans 13 residues. Deletions cut 1 base from V and 4 bases from J, with 8 bases between. Germline CDR1 is SGHTA and CDR2 is FQGNSA. CDR3 protein: CASSLESQYEQYF. In DNA form, the CDR3 reads TGTGCCAGCAGCTTAGAATCACAGTACGAGCAGTACTTC.

There are a few counts of this clonotype. V and J are TRBV7-2 and TRBJ2-3, with TRBD2 as a possible D gene (6 bases). V was clipped by 3 bases and J by 4 bases, with 11 bases between them. This CDR3 has 14 amino acids. Germline V gene sequence: CDR1 SGHTA, CDR2 FQGNSA. The CDR3 here is CASSLRGSADTQYF. The CDR3 DNA reads as TGTGCCAGCAGCTTGCGGGGCTCCGCAGATACGCAGTATTTT.